This T cell receptor (beta chain) was documented in a study of OX40 agonist ivuxolimab in advanced cancers. Overall study context: Patients took ivuxolimab, an agonistic anti-OX40 (CD134) antibody. Three patients got partial responses; one had hepatocellular carcinoma and two had cutaneous melanoma.

Germline CDR1 reads SGDLS; CDR2 reads YYNGEE. V lost 2 bases, J lost 5 bases, and 13 bases lay in between. This CDR3 is 15 amino acids long. Study-level results: Both blood CD4+ and CD8+ T cells showed clonal growth by week 6 at 0.1 to 3.0 mg/kg. Expanded clones were, on average, more numerous among CD8+ T cells than CD4+.

In regard to this clone: As yet, its antigen is unknown.

TCRdb keeps only in-frame clones here, not all; method: immunoSEQ multiplex PCR. The sample records roughly 50,000 clones, approximately 84% being singletons. The source is an adult with an advanced solid tumor such as melanoma, head and neck, liver or kidney cancer. The V call is TRBV9, the J call TRBJ1-4; D is uncertain. The source material was CD4+ or CD8+ T cells sorted from blood, sampled in a trial of the OX40 agonist ivuxolimab. CDR3 loop: CASSVAPLENEKLFF. The DNA of the CDR3 is TGTGCCAGCAGCGTGGCCCCTCTGGAGAATGAAAAACTGTTTTTT.